This paragraph covers one T cell receptor beta chain sequence. The sample is drawn from a study of shared clonotypes between healthy human individuals. As defined, naive CD8 cells were CD45RO-negative and positively selected for CCR7, with terminally differentiated effector memory CD45RA+ cells excluded. With V trimmed by 1 base and J by 2 bases, 3 bases remained unmatched. This CDR3 comprises 16 residues. Germline CDR1 reads MNHEY; CDR2 reads SMNVEV (reference sequence). Only in-frame clones appear in the TCRdb table, and some are missing; sequencing was by immunoSEQ multiplex PCR. The top ten hold around 0.11% of the sample, which has about 590,000 clones, roughly 95% seen once.

The source material was naive CD8+ T cells sorted from blood. The clonotype comes from a woman aged 30 to 39 in good health. The V gene is TRBV27, the J gene TRBJ2-3; 10 nucleotides line up with TRBD2. The CDR3 DNA is TGTGCCAGCAGTTTATTTACTAGCGGGGACACAGATACGCAGTATTTT. This codes for CASSLFTSGDTDTQYF.